This T cell receptor beta chain was identified in a study of T cell responses to AZD1222 COVID-19 vaccine. The table came from immunoSEQ multiplex PCR; TCRdb's copy has only in-frame clones and leaves some out. The table lists tens of thousands of clones, 86% of them singletons. With 7 bases clipped from V and 5 bases from J, the junction kept 8 bases outside the gene matches. Per germline, CDR1 MNHEY and CDR2 SVGAGI. The CDR3 runs to 15 residues. Points from the study as a whole: Donors, mostly white British, included more females; clonal diversity was possibly underestimated. Seropositivity was recorded at baseline in only a handful of AZD1222 recipients. Repertoire samples came only from after the peak T cell response.

As to this clone: The antigen remains undetermined.

The sample in question was peripheral blood, obtained on day 0 of AZD1222 vaccination. This TCR was recovered from an adult in good health. The V gene is TRBV6-5, the J gene TRBJ2-2; 9 nucleotides agree with TRBD1. The CDR3 DNA reads TGTGCCAGCAAACCTCGACAGGGGGGTACCGGGGAGCTGTTTTTT. Amino acids: CASKPRQGGTGELFF.